The 14 T cell receptor beta chains reported below all come from one sample, sequenced in a study of T cell responses to AZD1222 COVID-19 vaccine. The assay was immunoSEQ multiplex PCR, and TCRdb's table has in-frame clones only and misses some. Of fewer than 150,000 clones listed, 92% are singletons. Material: peripheral blood, obtained on day 0 of AZD1222 vaccination. Every receptor here comes from an adult in good health.

J is TRBJ2-5 and V is TRBV2, with D perhaps being TRBD1 or TRBD2 (5 bases each). The CDR3 extends over 14 amino acids. V was clipped by 1 base and J by 5 bases, with 11 bases between them. CDR1 and CDR2 (germline): SNHLY, FYNNEI. CDR3 sequence: CASSEDGGMETQYF. Written as DNA, the CDR3 is TGTGCCAGCAGTGAAGATGGGGGTATGGAGACCCAGTACTTC.

This clone was seen a single time. This rearrangement joins TRBV6-6 to TRBJ1-2; 9 nucleotides line up with TRBD1. The CDR3 is 16 residues long. The V segment lost 5 bases and the J segment 4 bases; nucleotides outside the gene matches: 11. Germline-derived CDR1 and CDR2 are MNHNY and SVGAGI (reference sequence). The CDR3 spells CASSRQGGSLLYGYTF. Here the CDR3 DNA reads TGTGCCAGCAGTCGACAGGGGGGGAGCCTTCTCTATGGCTACACCTTC.

This chain connects TRBV4-3 to TRBJ1-3; D is uncertain. The CDR3 consists of 18 residues. The germline gives CDR1 LGHNA, CDR2 YSLEER. Deletions cut 0 bases from V and 0 bases from J, with 15 bases between. CDR3 nucleotide sequence: TGCGCCAGCAGCCAAGAGGGAGGGAGGGCCTCCTCTGGAAACACCATATATTTT. Protein product: CASSQEGGRASSGNTIYF.

This rearrangement joins TRBV13 to TRBJ1-2, with 10 bases matching TRBD1. This CDR3 region has 21 residues. Germline V gives CDR1 PRHDT, CDR2 FYEKMQ (reference sequence). The junction had 25 bases not matched to a gene; V was cut back by 5 bases and J by 4 bases. The CDR3 loop reads CASSGASAFDRGREGPYGYTF. As DNA, the CDR3 is TGTGCCAGCAGCGGAGCCTCGGCTTTTGACAGGGGGCGCGAAGGCCCCTATGGCTACACCTTC.

The chain has TRBV28 and TRBJ2-3; 8 nucleotides match TRBD2. Trimming took 5 bases from V and 3 from J; bases not matched to a gene: 7. CDR3 size: 15 residues. Germline V gives CDR1 MDHEN, CDR2 SYDVKM. The CDR3 DNA reads TGTGCCAGCAGTCTAGATAGCGGGATGACAGATACGCAGTATTTT. Its protein product is CASSLDSGMTDTQYF.

The V and J genes are TRBV19 and TRBJ1-3, with a possible D match to TRBD1 (5 bases). Trimming took 5 bases from V and 2 from J, leaving 10 bases between them. The CDR3 contains 14 residues. Germline values: CDR1 LNHDA, CDR2 SQIVND (reference sequence). Here the CDR3 reads CASSPGSAGNTIYF. The CDR3 coding sequence is TGTGCCAGTAGTCCAGGGTCGGCTGGAAACACCATATATTTT.

The CDR3 DNA follows: TGTGCCAGCCTACAGACAGGCCCGAATAATTCACCCCTCCACTTT. Translating gives CASLQTGPNNSPLHF. The V gene is TRBV7-2, the J gene TRBJ1-6, with D tentatively TRBD1 (6 bases). The CDR3 spans 15 residues. The ends were cut back, 8 bases at V and 5 bases at J, with 16 bases in the middle. Germline lookup yields CDR1 SGHTA and CDR2 FQGNSA.

The chain links TRBV18 to TRBJ1-5; 8 bases map to TRBD1. CDR3 length equals 16 residues. Trimming removed 6 bases from V and 4 bases from J; junction bases left unmatched: 11. The germline CDR1 and CDR2 sequences are KGHSH and LQKENI. This chain's CDR3 is CASSQLRTGPNQPQHF. The CDR3, as DNA: TGTGCCAGCTCCCAACTTCGGACAGGGCCAAATCAGCCCCAGCATTTT.

The gene calls are TRBV11-2 and TRBJ1-5; D gene unclear. The CDR3 extends over 13 amino acids. Trimming removed 1 base from V and 6 bases from J, with 7 bases in between. Germline lookup yields CDR1 SGHAT and CDR2 FQNNGV. The CDR3 coding sequence is TGTGCCAGCAGCTTAGGATCGGGTCAGCCCCAGCATTTT. Translated, it gives CASSLGSGQPQHF.

The rearrangement joins TRBV6-1 to TRBJ1-4; 8 bases agree with TRBD1. This CDR3 contains 15 residues. J was trimmed by 8 bases and V by 4 bases; bases with no gene match: 9. Per the germline V gene, CDR1 is MNHNS and CDR2 is SASEGT. The chain's CDR3 is CASSAPGQEGEKLFF. The CDR3 DNA is TGTGCCAGCAGTGCACCGGGACAGGAGGGCGAAAAACTGTTTTTT.

The rearrangement joins TRBV5-6 to TRBJ1-2; maybe TRBD1 (5 bases). The germline V and J ends were trimmed by 0 bases and 8 bases, with 11 bases remaining between them. Germline V gene data show CDR1 as SGHDT and CDR2 as YYEEEE. This CDR3 region has 13 residues. CDR3 sequence (DNA): TGTGCCAGCAGCTTGGCAGGGCGTTGGGGCTACACCTTC. It specifies CASSLAGRWGYTF. The variable domain in full, completed from reference TRBV5-6 and TRBJ1-2, reads DAGVTQSPTHLIKTRGQQVTLRCSPKSGHDTVSWYQQALGQGPQFIFQYYEEEERQRGNFPDRFSGHQFPNYSSELNVNALLLGDSALYLCASSLAGRWGYTFGSGTRLTVV.

For this clone: The same CDR3 can be traced to other DNA sequences in this sample. The rearrangement uses TRBV11-2 and TRBJ1-1, with D possibly matching TRBD1 (5 bases). Trimming cost V 2 bases and J 1 base, with 8 bases left between them. The germline gives CDR1 SGHAT, CDR2 FQNNGV. CDR3 length: 14 residues. The CDR3 protein is CASSLPTGNTEAFF. The CDR3 nucleotides are TGTGCCAGCAGCTTACCCACAGGGAACACTGAAGCTTTCTTT.

This sequence joins TRBV27 and TRBJ2-5; D not certain. Trimming pared 3 bases from V and 2 bases from J, leaving 7 bases between. From germline, CDR1 is MNHEY and CDR2 SMNVEV (reference sequence). This CDR3 has 13 residues. The CDR3 sequence is CASSFPRQETQYF. Here the CDR3 DNA reads TGTGCCAGCAGTTTCCCACGGCAAGAGACCCAGTACTTC.

The chain couples TRBV6-2 or TRBV6-3 to TRBJ2-1; D may be TRBD2 (6 bases). The germline V gene has CDR1 MNHEY and CDR2 SVGEGT. Between the trimmed V and J ends, which lost 4 bases and 4 bases, there was a span of 14 bases. The CDR3 covers 15 residues. The CDR3 reads CASSSRARGYNEQFF. In DNA, the CDR3 is TGTGCCAGCAGTTCCAGAGCGCGGGGATACAATGAGCAGTTCTTC.